The 25 T cell receptor beta chains listed next were all sequenced from one sample in a study of regulatory T cells in long-lasting Graves disease. TCR beta libraries were built with iRepertoire HTBI primers and Arm-PCR of CDR3 regions. One entry per CDR3 protein, called by TCRdb with MiXCR from the multiplex PCR reads. The profile shows under 350,000 distinct CDR3 sequences, roughly a fifth of them singletons. Time point here: persistent/refractory GD, antithyroid drugs over 5 years with positive TRAb. From RNA extracted from PBMCs, the TCR library was made. The sample in question was peripheral blood mononuclear cells (PBMCs), obtained when the disease was refractory, from a patient treated with antithyroid drugs. Source of these receptors: a female donor with Graves disease.

This chain connects TRBV27 to TRBJ1-2, with 7 bases identical to TRBD1. V lost 8 bases to trimming and J lost 7 bases; unmatched junction nucleotides: 16. The V gene's germline CDR1 is MNHEY and CDR2 SMNVEV (reference sequence). This CDR3 is 15 amino acids long. CDR3 coding DNA: TGTGCCAGCTCCATAGCCCAGGGGGGTTTAAGTGGCTACACCTTC. It specifies CASSIAQGGLSGYTF.

This clonotype was observed a handful of times. The junction differs from germline at one of its ends, possibly a read error. The chain combines TRBV24-1 with TRBJ2-2; tentative D call: TRBD2 (5 bases). Looked up from germline, CDR1 is KGHDR and CDR2 is SFDVKD. The CDR3 has 13 amino acids. In DNA form, the CDR3 reads TGTGCCACCAAGGGCGAAAACACCGGGGAGCTGTTTTTC. Its translation is CATKGENTGELFF.

This clonotype was detected ten times or more. V is TRBV6-1 and J is TRBJ1-5; possible D gene TRBD1, 6 bases. CDR1 MNHNS and CDR2 SASEGT come from the germline V gene. Deletions cut 6 bases from V and 0 bases from J, with 9 bases between. The CDR3 extends over 14 amino acids. The CDR3 coding sequence is TGTGCCAGCAGCAGGGGATATAGCAATCAGCCCCAGCATTTT. Encoded protein: CASSRGYSNQPQHF.

V usage is TRBV29-1 and J usage is TRBJ2-6; possible D gene TRBD2, 6 bases. The germline V gene encodes CDR1 SQVTM and CDR2 ANQGSEA. This CDR3 is built from 15 residues. V was trimmed by 4 bases and J by 4 bases, leaving 14 bases between them. The CDR3 bases are TGCAGCGTTGGGGGGGACCGATCGGGGGCCAACGTCCTGACTTTC. It specifies CSVGGDRSGANVLTF.

This clonotype was seen repeatedly, ten times or more. The CDR3 protein is CASRATSKQVIYEQYF. DNA of the CDR3: TGTGCCAGCAGGGCTACCTCGAAACAGGTTATCTACGAGCAGTACTTC. V is TRBV28 and J is TRBJ2-7, with TRBD1 as a possible D gene (5 bases). V lost 6 bases and J lost 3, with 21 bases in between. CDR1 is MDHEN and CDR2 is SYDVKM in the germline V gene. The CDR3 is 16 residues long.

This clonotype was counted ten times or more. V usage is TRBV28 and J usage is TRBJ2-7; TRBD1 agrees at 7 bases. Looked up from germline, CDR1 is MDHEN and CDR2 is SYDVKM. V dropped 10 bases and J dropped 3; count of bases not matched to a gene: 6. CDR3 length: 12 amino acids. In DNA form, the CDR3 reads TGTGCCACACAGGGGATGCTCTACGAGCAGTACTTC. Translating it yields CATQGMLYEQYF.

This clonotype was observed many times. This chain uses TRBV2 with TRBJ2-7; 13 bases map to TRBD2. J was trimmed by 7 bases and V by 3 bases; bases with no gene match: 6. This CDR3 comprises 15 residues. Germline CDR1 reads SNHLY; CDR2 reads FYNNEI. CDR3 in DNA: TGTGCCAGCAGTGACGGACTAGCGGGAGCTCGGGAGCAGTACTTC. Translation gives CASSDGLAGAREQYF.

This clonotype came up a few times. The rearrangement joins TRBV7-9 to TRBJ1-5, with a possible D match to TRBD1 (5 bases). Germline V gives CDR1 SEHNR, CDR2 FQNEAQ (reference sequence). The V and J ends lost 6 bases and 6 bases respectively, with 15 bases between them. This CDR3 comprises 14 residues. The CDR3 sequence is CASSNSGTSQPQHF. The CDR3 DNA follows: TGTGCCAGCAGTAATTCCGGGACTTCTCAGCCCCAGCATTTT.

The chain links TRBV27 to TRBJ2-7, with 9 bases lining up with TRBD2. Germline lookup yields CDR1 MNHEY and CDR2 SMNVEV (reference sequence). The trim removed 3 bases at V and 6 bases at J, leaving 6 bases unmatched. The CDR3 extends over 14 amino acids. The CDR3 DNA is TGTGCCAGCAGTTTCCTGGCGGGAGGGCGCGAGCAGTACTTC. Translation: CASSFLAGGREQYF.

The chain uses TRBV5-1 and TRBJ2-1; D uncertain. The CDR3 runs 13 residues. The V and J ends lost 3 bases and 0 bases respectively, with 4 bases between them. The V gene's germline CDR1 is SGHRS and CDR2 YFSETQ. CDR3 protein: CASSWASYNEQFF. The CDR3 DNA sequence: TGCGCCAGCAGCTGGGCCTCCTACAATGAGCAGTTCTTC.

The chain recombines TRBV20-1 with TRBJ2-5, with D perhaps TRBD1 (7 bases). V lost 6 bases and J lost 4, with 15 bases in between. Germline assignment: CDR1 DFQATT and CDR2 SNEGSKA (reference sequence). This CDR3 comprises 13 residues. The DNA of the CDR3 is TGCAGTGCCAATCCCCAGGGGGGAGAGACCCAGTACTTC. The encoded protein is CSANPQGGETQYF.

This clonotype occurred a few times. The rearrangement joins TRBV20-1 to TRBJ2-7, with D possibly being TRBD1 or TRBD2 (5 bases each). The CDR3 contains 13 residues. Between the trimmed V and J ends, which lost 6 bases and 3 bases, there was a span of 15 bases. Germline V gives CDR1 DFQATT, CDR2 SNEGSKA (reference sequence). The DNA of the CDR3 is TGCAGTGCGCAGACCGGGACCGGCTACGAGCAGTACTTC. It translates to CSAQTGTGYEQYF.

The chain joins TRBV28 to TRBJ2-7; no clear D gene. The CDR3 has 13 residues. V lost 2 bases and J lost 2, with 7 bases in between. Germline CDR1 is MDHEN and CDR2 is SYDVKM. The CDR3 nucleotides are TGTGCCAGCAGTTTAGACGTTGCCTACGAGCAGTACTTC. Its protein product is CASSLDVAYEQYF.

The chain has TRBV5-5 and TRBJ1-2; D possibly corresponds to TRBD1 (6 bases). The germline V gene has CDR1 SGHKS and CDR2 YYEKEE (reference sequence). This CDR3 has 14 amino acids. Trimming shortened V by 3 bases and J by 0 bases, and 9 bases separated the two germline ends. The CDR3 sequence: CASSSWTANYGYTF. In DNA, the CDR3 is TGTGCCAGCAGCTCCTGGACAGCTAACTATGGCTACACCTTC.

This chain's CDR3 is CASSLRTSGAGDTQYF. The DNA for the CDR3 is TGTGCCAGCAGCCTTCGGACTAGCGGGGCAGGAGATACGCAGTATTTT. This chain uses TRBV9 with TRBJ2-3, with 12 bases fitting TRBD2. V lost 4 bases and J lost 5; bases outside the gene matches: 8. The CDR3 extends over 16 amino acids. CDR1 SGDLS and CDR2 YYNGEE come from the germline V gene. The variable domain in full, completed from reference TRBV9 and TRBJ2-3, reads DSGVTQTPKHLITATGQRVTLRCSPRSGDLSVYWYQQSLDQGLQFLIQYYNGEERAKGNILERFSAQQFPDLHSELNLSSLELGDSALYFCASSLRTSGAGDTQYFGPGTRLTVL.

This clonotype was seen only a few times. The chain employs TRBV10-3 and TRBJ2-1; TRBD1 matches at 8 bases. Trimming removed 5 bases from V and 3 bases from J; junction bases left unmatched: 3. Germline V gene lookup returns CDR1 ENHRY and CDR2 SYGVKD. The CDR3 runs to 14 residues. CDR3 coding DNA: TGTGCCATCAGTTTACAGGGGGGCTACAATGAGCAGTTCTTC. This codes for CAISLQGGYNEQFF.

This clonotype was seen a handful of times. The V and J genes are TRBV5-4 and TRBJ2-7, with 8 bases matching TRBD1. CDR1 is SGHNT, CDR2 YYREEE, per germline (reference sequence). The V and J ends lost 4 bases and 2 bases, in that order; junction bases with no gene match: 8. The CDR3 runs 15 residues. The CDR3 protein is CASSPSDRATYEQYF. The DNA of the CDR3 is TGTGCCAGCAGCCCATCGGACAGGGCGACCTACGAGCAGTACTTC.

The V and J genes are TRBV7-2 and TRBJ1-2; D not certain. Germline loops: CDR1 SGHTA, CDR2 FQGNSA. Trimming removed 1 base from V and 4 bases from J, with 13 bases in between. This CDR3 has 15 residues. The CDR3 nucleotides read TGTGCCAGCAGCTTAGGACCGGGAGGGAGCTATGGCTACACCTTC. It specifies CASSLGPGGSYGYTF.

The DNA for the CDR3 is TGTGCCCTCTCCGAGGGCGGGCTGGACTATGGCTACACCTTC. Encoded protein: CALSEGGLDYGYTF. The V and J genes are TRBV10-3 and TRBJ1-2; D gene ambiguous. Trimming left V 11 bases short and J 3 bases short, with 19 bases between. This CDR3 region has 14 residues. Germline V gene sequence: CDR1 ENHRY, CDR2 SYGVKD.

The chain employs TRBV29-1 and TRBJ2-7, with D perhaps assigned TRBD1 or TRBD2 (5 bases each). Trimming shortened V by 4 bases and J by 5 bases, and 9 bases separated the two germline ends. CDR3 length equals 11 residues. Germline assignment: CDR1 SQVTM and CDR2 ANQGSEA. The CDR3 sequence: CSVGGVDEQYF. In nucleotides, the CDR3 is TGCAGCGTTGGAGGGGTCGACGAGCAGTACTTC.

The CDR3 DNA follows: TGCAGCGTTGAACTACAGGGAAGGGGGAACTATGGCTACACCTTC. This codes for CSVELQGRGNYGYTF. The chain couples TRBV29-1 to TRBJ1-2; D may be TRBD1 (6 bases). The germline gives CDR1 SQVTM, CDR2 ANQGSEA. The V gene lost 2 bases and the J gene lost 2 bases, with 15 bases spanning the gap. The CDR3 has 15 amino acids.

A few counts support this clonotype. The rearrangement joins TRBV2 to TRBJ2-6, with D uncertain. Deletions cut 3 bases from V and 4 bases from J, with 13 bases between. CDR1 and CDR2 from the germline V gene are SNHLY and FYNNEI. CDR3 length: 16 residues. The CDR3 reads CASSDFARRGANVLTF. CDR3 nucleotide sequence: TGTGCCAGCAGTGATTTCGCCCGCAGAGGGGCCAACGTCCTGACTTTC.

Of note for this clonotype: A single base is all that separates this from a far larger clone, so a read error is likely. The chain is built from TRBV6-1 and TRBJ1-2; D not certain. CDR1 and CDR2 from the germline V gene are MNHNS and SASEGT. V lost 3 bases, J lost 7 bases, and 18 bases lay in between. The CDR3 is 15 residues long. The CDR3 DNA sequence: TGTGCCAGCAGTGATCCCGGGAGGGATTTCGGTGGCTACACCTTC. Amino acids: CASSDPGRDFGGYTF.

This clonotype appeared many times. J is TRBJ2-5 and V is TRBV28; D call uncertain. The ends were cut back, 6 bases at V and 1 base at J, with 21 bases in the middle. Germline V gene data show CDR1 as MDHEN and CDR2 as SYDVKM. The CDR3 contains 17 residues. Written as DNA, the CDR3 is TGTGCCAGCAGCTCACCTCTGCCTCGGGTCTTCCAAGAGACCCAGTACTTC. Residues: CASSSPLPRVFQETQYF.

V gene TRBV7-9 combines with J gene TRBJ1-5; D unclear. Germline CDR1 reads SEHNR; CDR2 reads FQNEAQ (reference sequence). CDR3 length: 12 residues. Deletions cut 1 base from V and 7 bases from J, with 5 bases between. CDR3 region: CASSLGEQPQHF. In DNA, the CDR3 is TGTGCCAGCAGCTTAGGGGAACAGCCCCAGCATTTT.